The entry below gives a single TCR beta chain sequence along with its context. Its antigen is not known. The unexposed donors gave CD4+ T cells in 2011-2018, prior to COVID-19. After roughly 9 days of culture, CD4+ T cells were isolated. This specimen belongs to a study of CD4 T cells in relation to SARS-CoV-2 and coronaviruses. Looked up from germline, CDR1 is SGHAT and CDR2 is FQDESV (reference sequence). V lost 5 bases to trimming and J lost 1 base; unmatched junction nucleotides: 5. The CDR3 has 15 residues. Only in-frame clones appear in the TCRdb table, and some are missing; sequencing was by immunoSEQ multiplex PCR. This sample has about 24,000 clones, with 65% to 80% found just once.

Input material: CD4+ T cells from PBMCs, cultured in vitro. The TCR sequence derives from a human donor in good health. The chain links TRBV11-1 to TRBJ1-1; 9 bases fit TRBD1. The DNA of the CDR3 is TGTGCCAGCAGCCTTGGGGACAGGGAGAACACTGAAGCTTTCTTT. Translation gives CASSLGDRENTEAFF.